These 3 T cell receptor beta chains originate from one sample sequenced in a study of T cells after yellow fever vaccination. TCRdb recomputed calls from the 5' RACE reads with MiXCR, one row per CDR3 protein. Of approximately 330,000 distinct CDR3 sequences listed, around 13% are singletons. The source was CD4+ T cells sorted from PBMCs, collected 15 days after the yellow fever booster vaccination. The origin of the receptors is a man between 18 and 29 years old who received the YFV17D yellow fever vaccine.

This clonotype was seen many times. Here the CDR3 reads CASSVDTGGNEQFF. The CDR3 DNA follows: TGTGCCAGCTCAGTAGACACTGGGGGTAATGAGCAGTTCTTC. The chain couples TRBV18 to TRBJ2-1, with D perhaps assigned TRBD1 or TRBD2 (5 bases each). Germline assignment: CDR1 KGHSH and CDR2 LQKENI. V shed 5 bases and J shed 7 bases, with 15 bases lying between them. The CDR3 has 14 amino acids.

In its sample, this clonotype was seen many times. The chain combines TRBV20-1 with TRBJ1-5, with D hard to call. Germline lookup yields CDR1 DFQATT and CDR2 SNEGSKA (reference sequence). Trimming cost V 1 base and J 4 bases, with 2 bases left between them. This CDR3 contains 11 residues. This chain's CDR3 is CSARGNQPQHF. The CDR3 DNA follows: TGCAGTGCTAGAGGGAATCAGCCCCAGCATTTT.

The chain employs TRBV27 and TRBJ2-5; the D is unclear. The CDR3 has 13 amino acids. V was trimmed by 3 bases and J by 5 bases, leaving 10 bases between them. The germline V gene has CDR1 MNHEY and CDR2 SMNVEV (reference sequence). The CDR3 sequence: CASSFRGAETQYF. The CDR3 coding sequence is TGTGCCAGCAGTTTCCGAGGAGCCGAGACCCAGTACTTC.